The rows below give T cell receptor beta chains drawn from one sample of a study of blood T cell repertoires in COVID-19. Some clones are missing from TCRdb's copy, which holds only in-frame ones; the method was immunoSEQ multiplex PCR. The sample records about 500,000 clones, roughly 89% being singletons. Material for sequencing was peripheral blood. The receptors come from a woman in her forties or fifties with COVID-19, enrolled during active disease. CDR3s include the opening cysteine and the closing phenylalanine or tryptophan. Fields, in order: V gene, J gene, clone size, D gene, CDR3 protein, CDR3 DNA. D genes are given only for firm matches. Where a row states a size, it is once, few, many or the class of an expanded clone; other rows omit it.

TRBV5-5	TRBJ1-1	-	-	CASRTTQGGSEAFF	TGTGCCAGCAGGACTACACAGGGTGGTTCTGAAGCTTTCTTT
TRBV7-9	TRBJ1-1	-	TRBD1	CASSAGTGGTNTEAFF	TGTGCCAGCAGCGCTGGGACAGGCGGGACGAACACTGAAGCTTTCTTT
TRBV6-5	TRBJ1-1	-	-	CASRSTGVPEAFF	TGTGCCAGCAGATCGACGGGGGTCCCTGAAGCTTTCTTT
TRBV4-1	TRBJ2-7	-	-	CASSRGLEYEQYF	TGCGCCAGCAGCCGAGGGCTAGAATACGAGCAGTACTTC
TRBV5-4	TRBJ2-5	once	-	CASSGREQETQYF	TGTGCCAGCAGCGGTCGTGAGCAAGAGACCCAGTACTTC
TRBV7-6	TRBJ2-7	-	-	CASSLAGGREQYF	TGTGCCAGCAGCTTAGCGGGGGGGCGCGAGCAGTACTTC
TRBV12-3/TRBV12-4	TRBJ2-7	-	TRBD1	CASKPGQASEQYF	TGTGCCAGCAAGCCGGGACAGGCCTCCGAGCAGTACTTC
TRBV30	TRBJ2-2	-	TRBD1	CAWRDRGGTVLGSGELFF	TGTGCCTGGAGGGACAGGGGGGGCACGGTCCTCGGTTCCGGGGAGCTGTTTTTT
TRBV24-1	TRBJ1-6	-	-	CATSDVGRDSPLHF	TGTGCCACCAGTGACGTTGGGAGAGATTCACCCCTCCACTTT
TRBV5-1	TRBJ1-6	-	-	CASSLSGGAANSPLHF	TGCGCCAGCAGCCTCTCCGGGGGGGCCGCCAATTCACCCCTCCACTTT
TRBV6-6	TRBJ2-1	-	-	CASSYSGYNEQFF	TGTGCCAGCAGTTACTCCGGCTACAATGAGCAGTTCTTC
TRBV5-1	TRBJ1-3	-	-	CASKVATNSGNTIYF	TGCGCCAGCAAAGTAGCTACAAACTCTGGAAACACCATATATTTT
TRBV4-1	TRBJ1-1	-	TRBD1	CASSQRGQGVSKGTEAFF	TGCGCCAGCAGCCAACGTGGGCAGGGGGTTTCTAAGGGGACTGAAGCTTTCTTT
TRBV6-5	TRBJ1-2	-	-	CASRKTDYGYTF	TGTGCCAGCAGAAAGACAGATTATGGCTACACCTTC
TRBV6-1	TRBJ2-1	-	TRBD2	CASSEGLAGLSYNEQFF	TGTGCCAGCAGCGAAGGACTAGCGGGGTTATCCTACAATGAGCAGTTCTTC
TRBV11-3	TRBJ2-3	-	-	CASSLEREADTQYF	TGTGCCAGCAGCTTAGAAAGGGAGGCAGATACGCAGTATTTT
TRBV9	TRBJ2-1	-	TRBD2	CASSGLAGATSIQFF	TGTGCCAGCAGCGGACTAGCGGGGGCGACATCGATTCAGTTCTTC
TRBV10-2	TRBJ1-2	-	-	CASSDQALYTF	TGCGCCAGCAGTGATCAAGCCCTCTACACCTTC
TRBV9	TRBJ2-3	-	TRBD1	CASSAGTGDTDTQYF	TGTGCCAGCAGCGCTGGGACAGGGGATACAGATACGCAGTATTTT
TRBV3-1/TRBV3-2	TRBJ2-7	-	TRBD2	CASSQASGGIYEQYF	TGTGCCAGCAGCCAAGCGAGCGGGGGCATCTACGAGCAGTACTTC
TRBV7-9	TRBJ2-4	-	-	CASSLQSDPKNIQYF	TGTGCCAGCAGCTTACAGAGCGATCCCAAAAACATTCAGTACTTC
TRBV28	TRBJ1-2	-	-	CASLTRRGGNYGYTF	TGTGCCAGCCTTACACGGCGAGGGGGAAACTATGGCTACACCTTC
TRBV4-2	TRBJ2-1	-	-	CASSQRGQRIYNEQFF	TGTGCCAGCAGCCAACGTGGACAGCGAATATACAATGAGCAGTTCTTC
TRBV9	TRBJ2-5	-	-	CASSVTSEGETQYF	TGTGCCAGCAGCGTTACAAGCGAAGGAGAGACCCAGTACTTC
TRBV7-9	TRBJ1-1	-	-	CASSLGSLSEAFF	TGTGCCAGCAGCCTCGGGTCCCTCAGCGAAGCTTTCTTT
TRBV5-4	TRBJ1-1	-	-	CASSFDRREAFF	TGTGCCAGCAGCTTCGACAGGCGCGAAGCTTTCTTT
TRBV6-2/TRBV6-3	TRBJ2-7	-	-	CASSYLDSSYEQYF	TGTGCCAGCAGTTACCTGGACAGCTCCTACGAGCAGTACTTC
TRBV9	TRBJ2-1	-	TRBD2	CASSVISGVDNEQFF	TGTGCCAGCAGCGTAATAAGCGGGGTTGACAATGAGCAGTTCTTC
TRBV12-3/TRBV12-4	TRBJ1-2	-	-	CASSLDRDFGYTF	TGTGCCAGCAGTTTAGATCGGGATTTCGGCTACACCTTC
TRBV27	TRBJ1-2	once	TRBD1	CASTRTGGPYGYTF	TGTGCCAGCACCCGTACAGGGGGCCCCTATGGCTACACCTTC
TRBV6-5	TRBJ1-1	few	-	CASSLTDRFEAFF	TGTGCCAGCAGTTTAACCGACAGGTTTGAAGCTTTCTTT
TRBV7-2	TRBJ2-5	once	TRBD2	CASSYPSSGGYRGQETQYF	TGTGCCAGCAGCTATCCTTCTAGCGGGGGATACCGGGGCCAAGAGACCCAGTACTTC
TRBV6-6	TRBJ2-3	-	-	CATFNGGSTDTQYF	TGTGCCACGTTCAATGGCGGCAGCACAGATACGCAGTATTTT
TRBV6-5	TRBJ1-5	-	TRBD1	CASSQDRSIRPQHF	TGTGCCAGCAGTCAGGACAGGTCTATCCGGCCCCAGCATTTT
TRBV5-6	TRBJ1-1	-	-	CASSPIVIPLNTEAFF	TGTGCCAGCAGCCCTATCGTCATACCCCTCAACACTGAAGCTTTCTTT
TRBV27	TRBJ1-1	once	-	CASSYGVHTEAFF	TGTGCCAGCAGTTACGGGGTTCACACTGAAGCTTTCTTT
TRBV29-1	TRBJ1-1	-	-	CSGHRPNTEAFF	TGCAGCGGACACAGGCCGAACACTGAAGCTTTCTTT
TRBV7-3	TRBJ2-1	-	-	CASSLGAPAYNEQFF	TGTGCCAGCAGCTTAGGAGCTCCCGCCTACAATGAGCAGTTCTTC
TRBV5-6	TRBJ1-2	-	-	CASSSPGVPNYGYTF	TGTGCCAGCAGCTCCCCAGGCGTTCCTAACTATGGCTACACCTTC
TRBV6-6	TRBJ2-3	-	TRBD2	CASSPPLAGGGADTQYF	TGTGCCAGCAGTCCCCCTTTGGCTGGCGGGGGTGCAGATACGCAGTATTTT
TRBV5-1	TRBJ2-2	once	-	CASSPQKPGELFF	TGCGCCAGCAGCCCACAGAAGCCCGGGGAGCTGTTTTTT
TRBV2	TRBJ2-5	-	-	CASSEAGHLGETQYF	TGTGCCAGCAGTGAAGCGGGACACCTAGGGGAGACCCAGTACTTC
TRBV3-1/TRBV3-2	TRBJ1-1	-	-	CASSQDYRAGRDEAFF	TGTGCCAGCAGCCAAGATTATAGGGCGGGCCGGGATGAAGCTTTCTTT
TRBV6-5	TRBJ1-2	-	-	CASSSIPGYGYTF	TGTGCCAGCAGTTCTATTCCCGGCTATGGCTACACCTTC
TRBV5-1	TRBJ1-4	-	-	CASSLLPPIATNEKLFF	TGCGCCAGCAGCTTGCTCCCTCCTATCGCAACTAATGAAAAACTGTTTTTT
TRBV19	TRBJ1-5	-	-	CASRSASGYQPQHF	TGTGCCAGTAGAAGCGCCAGTGGGTATCAGCCCCAGCATTTT
TRBV5-6	TRBJ2-7	-	-	CASSIGQSTYEQYF	TGTGCCAGCAGCATCGGACAGTCCACCTACGAGCAGTACTTC
TRBV18	TRBJ2-3	once	TRBD1	CASSPGQGAGDTQYF	TGTGCCAGCTCACCGGGACAGGGGGCGGGAGATACGCAGTATTTT
TRBV9	TRBJ2-7	few	-	CASSEGRSYEQYF	TGTGCCAGCAGCGAGGGGAGGTCCTACGAGCAGTACTTC
TRBV12-3/TRBV12-4	TRBJ1-1	-	-	CASSIQGNTEAFF	TGTGCCAGCAGTATTCAGGGGAACACTGAAGCTTTCTTT
TRBV5-4	TRBJ2-3	-	-	CASSSYPGGGNTDTQYF	TGTGCCAGCAGCTCCTACCCGGGCGGCGGGAACACAGATACGCAGTATTTT
TRBV29-1	TRBJ2-7	-	-	CSVIDIRKYEQYF	TGCAGCGTTATTGACATTCGCAAATACGAGCAGTACTTC
TRBV5-4	TRBJ1-2	-	TRBD1	CASSPPDRVYGYTF	TGTGCCAGCAGCCCCCCGGACAGGGTCTATGGCTACACCTTC